The entry below gives a single T cell receptor beta chain sequence along with its context. Its antigen is not known. This specimen comes from a study of T cell responses to AZD1222 COVID-19 vaccine. Study-wide points: At study baseline, merely six AZD1222 recipients were seropositive. Repertoires were obtained only post-peak T cell response.

Profiled with immunoSEQ multiplex PCR; TCRdb holds only in-frame clones, not every one. The data hold around 130,000 clones, with roughly 93% observed a single time. The receptor's source is an adult in good health. The sequencing used peripheral blood, collected on day 0 of AZD1222 vaccination.

CDR3 protein: CASSMMLNTEAFF. The CDR3 DNA reads as TGTGCCAGCAGCATGATGCTGAACACTGAAGCTTTCTTT. The rearrangement joins TRBV7-2 to TRBJ1-1, with D hard to call. Germline loops: CDR1 SGHTA, CDR2 FQGNSA. The CDR3 contains 13 residues. Trimming removed 5 bases from V and 0 bases from J, with 7 bases in between. Variable domain in full (rest from reference TRBV7-2 and TRBJ1-1): GAGVSQSPSNKVTEKGKDVELRCDPISGHTALYWYRQSLGQGLEFLIYFQGNSAPDKSGLPSDRFSAERTGGSVSTLTIQRTQQEDSAVYLCASSMMLNTEAFFGQGTRLTVV.